This T cell receptor (beta chain) was documented in a study of blood T cell repertoires in COVID-19. The CDR3 loop spans 14 amino acids. CDR1 is MNHNY, CDR2 SVGAGI, per germline (reference sequence). The V gene end was trimmed by 0 bases and the J gene end by 7 bases; junction bases not matched to a gene: 6. Participant age was about 18 to 100 years, and participants resided in fewer than 25 US areas. For recovered donors of Cohort 3, there were two negative PCRs, clearance, or symptom resolution. Authors' analysis steps: It was from reference gene primer amplification that nucleated cell counts were estimated. The repertoire was sequenced with immunoSEQ multiplex PCR; TCRdb's copy has only in-frame clones and lacks some. The V and J calls and clone size are taken from that table; D and trimming were inferred from the DNA. The sample holds some 180,000 clones, approximately 85% seen once.

The chain combines TRBV6-6 with TRBJ2-7; 7 bases line up with TRBD1. The sample taken for sequencing was PBMCs or T cells enriched from blood (not recorded which). The source is a man in his forties who had recovered from COVID-19. The CDR3 reads CASSYSETGNEQYF. The CDR3 DNA reads as TGTGCCAGCAGTTACTCGGAGACAGGGAATGAGCAGTACTTC.